The present TCR beta chain was sequenced within a study of shared clonotypes between healthy human individuals. General observations from the study: Of the naive CD4 clonotypes, approximately 5% were shared across a handful of donors.

The CDR3 length is 14 residues. V was cut by 0 bases and J by 7 bases, with 13 bases left in between. Germline V lookup: CDR1 LGHNA, CDR2 YNFKEQ. Turning to this clone: The antigen remains undetermined.

Sequenced by immunoSEQ multiplex PCR; TCRdb stores in-frame clones only, minus some. The data show around 2.3 million clones, approximately 96% seen once. This rearrangement joins TRBV4-2 to TRBJ2-7; weak D call: TRBD1 (6 bases). Material: naive CD4+ T cells sorted from blood. Subset described: CD45RA+ positively selected. The receptor comes from a man in his late teens or twenties in good health. CDR3: CASSQDLAQGEQYF. CDR3 in DNA: TGTGCCAGCAGCCAAGATCTTGCCCAGGGGGAGCAGTACTTC.